The TCR beta chain under discussion was sequenced for a study of Graves' ophthalmopathy and Graves' hyperthyroidism. The V gene's germline CDR1 is SGHNT and CDR2 YYREEE (reference sequence). The CDR3 length is 16 residues. Trimming took 5 bases from V and 2 from J; bases not matched to a gene: 11. Findings and caveats of the study: Blood was where most expanded thyroid clonotypes above 0.001 frequency also turned up.

TCR beta CDR3 amplification used RNA transcripts. Amplification began with first-round RT-PCR using HTBI primers, then second-round multiplex PCR was performed. TCRdb re-derived calls from the multiplex PCR reads in MiXCR, one entry per CDR3 protein. The table has about 740,000 distinct CDR3 sequences, approximately 40% seen once. This clonotype came up a few times. Its target is not known. This TCR came from an adult man with Graves' ophthalmopathy. The chain employs TRBV5-4 and TRBJ2-5, with 8 bases fitting TRBD2. The sample comprised peripheral blood. CDR3 nucleotide sequence: TGTGCCAGCAGACCCACCCCCGGGGGGGGACAAGAGACCCAGTACTTC. It codes for CASRPTPGGGQETQYF.